These 16 T cell receptor beta chains came from one sample sequenced in a study of identical twins (dated by TCRdb to between 2015 and 2016). To prepare the library, 5' RACE was applied. Sequencing relied on an Illumina HiSeq 2000. In TCRdb, the public reads were trimmed at Q25 with fastp and aligned with MiXCR, with productive beta chains retained. Duplicate CDR3 protein sequences are folded into a single record with the most common DNA and genes. The table for this sample lists a few hundred thousand distinct CDR3 sequences; more than 9.5% of them were counted only once. Around 4% of the sample is held by the ten biggest clonotypes. Another study also made use of these data, one on yellow fever vaccine responses in identical twins.

Input material: memory (CD45RO+) T cells sorted from blood. Sample cell subset or site, as interpreted from the label and publication: CD45RO+ enriched T cells. The receptors come from a woman under 30 in good health.

The chain recombines TRBV12-3 or TRBV12-4 with TRBJ2-1; no reliable D call. V lost 7 bases and J lost 2, with 18 bases in between. The CDR3 loop spans 16 amino acids. The CDR3 bases are TGTGCCAGCACCCCCGTTTCCGGTTTCGCCTACAATGAGCAGTTCTTC. Translating gives CASTPVSGFAYNEQFF.

This clonotype has just a few counts. V usage is TRBV12-3 or TRBV12-4 and J usage is TRBJ2-6; 12 positions agree with TRBD1. Trimming cost V 7 bases and J 4 bases; bases outside gene matches: 8. The length of the CDR3 is 17 residues. The CDR3, as DNA: TGTGCCAGCACCACCGGGACAGGGGGCGTCGGGGCCAACGTCCTGACTTTC. Amino acids: CASTTGTGGVGANVLTF.

This chain joins TRBV5-1 and TRBJ2-1; 10 bases are shared with TRBD1. V dropped 1 base and J dropped 6; count of bases not matched to a gene: 4. Looked up from germline, CDR1 is SGHRS and CDR2 is YFSETQ. The CDR3 has 15 amino acids. The chain's CDR3 is CASSLRTGGGNEQFF. CDR3 nucleotide sequence: TGCGCCAGCAGCTTGAGGACAGGGGGGGGCAATGAGCAGTTCTTC. Drawing the rest from reference TRBV5-1 and TRBJ2-1, the complete variable domain is KAGVTQTPRYLIKTRGQQVTLSCSPISGHRSVSWYQQTPGQGLQFLFEYFSETQRNKGNFPGRFSGRQFSNSRSEMNVSTLELGDSALYLCASSLRTGGGNEQFFGPGTRLTVL.

The sample holds a few counts of this clonotype. The chain has TRBV5-1 and TRBJ2-5, with 10 bases lining up with TRBD2. The CDR3 runs 15 residues. V shed 4 bases, J shed 4 bases, and the junction held 7 bases outside the gene matches. In germline, CDR1 is SGHRS, CDR2 YFSETQ. The CDR3 is CASSIQRGGRETQYF. The CDR3 region has the DNA TGCGCCAGCAGCATCCAGCGGGGGGGCCGAGAGACCCAGTACTTC.

This clonotype was seen only a few times. Because it lacks the conserved phenylalanine or tryptophan at the end, this CDR3 is likely a read error. The V and J genes are TRBV20-1 and TRBJ2-5, with D unresolved. The CDR3 covers 13 residues. The ends were cut back, 0 bases at V and 6 bases at J, with 11 bases in the middle. CDR1 is DFQATT and CDR2 is SNEGSKA in the germline V gene (reference sequence). The CDR3 sequence: CSARDSQPKTQYL. In nucleotides, the CDR3 is TGCAGTGCTAGAGATAGTCAGCCAAAGACCCAGTACCTC.

This chain uses TRBV2 with TRBJ2-7, with 8 bases fitting TRBD1. J lost 6 bases, V lost 6 bases, and 13 bases had no gene match. Germline V CDR1 and CDR2: SNHLY, FYNNEI. This CDR3 spans 15 amino acids. The CDR3, as DNA: TGTGCCAGCAGGCCCGAGGGACAGGCGGTCGGCGAGCAGTACTTC. It encodes CASRPEGQAVGEQYF.

This clonotype came up a few times. The chain recombines TRBV27 with TRBJ2-4; D is possibly TRBD2 (5 bases). Germline assignment: CDR1 MNHEY and CDR2 SMNVEV (reference sequence). V lost 2 bases and J lost 1, with 15 bases in between. The CDR3 totals 17 residues. CDR3 protein: CASSLVPGLGAKNIQYF. The CDR3 DNA reads TGTGCCAGCAGTTTAGTCCCTGGACTTGGGGCCAAAAACATTCAGTACTTC.

This clonotype came up many times. V usage is TRBV6-4 and J usage is TRBJ2-1, with TRBD1 identical over 10 bases. The CDR3 runs 16 residues. Trimming took 6 bases from V and 4 from J; bases not matched to a gene: 9. Germline V gives CDR1 MRHNA, CDR2 SNTAGT. The CDR3 DNA reads as TGTGCCAGCAGCCGAGTCGGGGGACAGGGGTACAATGAGCAGTTCTTC. Residues: CASSRVGGQGYNEQFF.

The chain recombines TRBV4-3 with TRBJ2-1; 7 bases align to TRBD2. This CDR3 is built from 16 residues. Germline V gives CDR1 LGHNA, CDR2 YSLEER. The V gene end was trimmed by 4 bases and the J gene end by 8 bases; junction bases not matched to a gene: 14. CDR3 residues: CASSRSSGPPPDEQFF. CDR3 DNA sequence: TGCGCCAGCAGCCGATCTAGCGGCCCACCCCCGGATGAGCAGTTCTTC.

The rearrangement uses TRBV3-1 and TRBJ2-5; D perhaps matches TRBD1 (5 bases). Per the germline V gene, CDR1 is LGHDT and CDR2 is YNNKEL (reference sequence). V lost 1 base and J lost 5, with 8 bases in between. The CDR3 is 13 residues long. CDR3: CASSQGTWETQYF. The DNA of the CDR3 is TGTGCCAGCAGCCAAGGGACATGGGAGACCCAGTACTTC.

This clonotype came up a few times. The genes are TRBV7-2 and TRBJ2-7; TRBD1 agrees at 9 bases. The CDR3 is made up of 11 amino acids. Trimming removed 8 bases from V and 5 bases from J; junction bases left unmatched: 1. CDR1 SGHTA and CDR2 FQGNSA come from the germline V gene. CDR3 in amino acids: CASGDRDEQYF. The CDR3 DNA sequence: TGTGCCAGCGGGGACAGGGACGAGCAGTACTTC.

The chain combines TRBV27 with TRBJ1-5; D is unresolved. The CDR3 is 13 residues long. Germline-derived CDR1 and CDR2 are MNHEY and SMNVEV (reference sequence). Trimming removed 3 bases from V and 0 bases from J, with 3 bases in between. The CDR3 DNA follows: TGTGCCAGCAGTTTCGTTAGCAATCAGCCCCAGCATTTT. The encoded protein is CASSFVSNQPQHF.

Here the CDR3 reads CASSPEVGYEQYF. CDR3 DNA sequence: TGTGCCAGCAGCCCAGAGGTGGGCTACGAGCAGTACTTC. The chain employs TRBV28 and TRBJ2-7; unclear D gene. V was clipped by 6 bases and J by 3 bases, with 12 bases between them. The CDR3 length is 13 residues. From germline, CDR1 is MDHEN and CDR2 SYDVKM.

The rearrangement links TRBV4-2 to TRBJ2-3; D gene ambiguous. The CDR3 sequence is 14 residues long. Between the trimmed V and J ends, which lost 0 bases and 8 bases, there was a span of 12 bases. Germline CDR1 LGHNA, CDR2 YNFKEQ. CDR3 DNA: TGTGCCAGCAGCCAAGATAGAGACCCCCGTACGCAGTATTTT. Translation gives CASSQDRDPRTQYF.

J is TRBJ2-1 and V is TRBV7-6; 13 bases fit TRBD2. V shed 1 base and J 8 bases; nucleotides not matched to a gene: 8. CDR3 length: 17 amino acids. CDR1 is SGHVS and CDR2 is FNYEAQ in the germline V gene. In nucleotides, the CDR3 is TGTGCCAGCAGCTTAGAGGAACTAGCGGGAGGGCCCGATGAGCAGTTCTTC. It codes for CASSLEELAGGPDEQFF.

In this sample, this clonotype turned up a few times. This chain links TRBV4-1 with TRBJ2-7; 8 positions match TRBD1. CDR1 and CDR2 from the germline V gene are MGHRA and YSYEKL. The CDR3 is 19 residues long. V lost 4 bases and J lost 2; bases outside the gene matches: 19. CDR3 protein: CASSREGAGGGVRAYEQYF. The CDR3 coding sequence is TGCGCCAGCAGCCGCGAAGGAGCAGGGGGCGGTGTTAGGGCCTACGAGCAGTACTTC.